This T cell receptor (beta chain) emerged from a study of glioma-infiltrating T cells. This clonotype has a handful of counts. The antigen remains undetermined. Trimming pared 1 base from V and 3 bases from J, leaving 9 bases between. Germline assignment: CDR1 SGHDN and CDR2 FVKESK. The CDR3 consists of 14 residues. The iRepertoire nested amplicon-rescue multiplex PCR amplified TCR alpha and beta CDR3s from RNA. In TCRdb, the multiplex PCR reads were re-called with MiXCR into one record per CDR3 protein. The repertoire consists of 150,000 to 200,000 distinct CDR3 sequences, with more than 25% occurring once and the leading ten covering 20% to 25%. Study-wide results and limits: Above-expected tissue-blood divergence occurred in all gliomas, most in low-grade ones. Very few CDR3 sequences were shared between tissue and blood.

The sequenced sample was glioma tissue, nonneoplastic brain tissue, or PBMCs (not recorded which). This TCR was recovered from a human donor with low-grade glioma or glioblastoma, undergoing nonglioma brain surgery, or in good health (not recorded which). The chain couples TRBV14 to TRBJ1-1; the D gene is possibly TRBD1 (5 bases). The CDR3 coding sequence is TGTGCCAGCAGCCAAGGGGGACGGTACACTGAAGCTTTCTTT. It codes for CASSQGGRYTEAFF.